This note documents a single T cell receptor (beta chain) sequence. PCR employed 60 Vbeta and 13 Jbeta primers. The protocol was immunoSEQ multiplex PCR, while the TCRdb copy is restricted to in-frame clones and leaves out a portion. The table has some 150,000 clones, around 75% seen once. Germline trimming cut 2 bases from V and 8 bases from J; bases unmatched to any gene: 9. Germline CDR1 and CDR2: GTSNPN and SVGIG (reference sequence). This CDR3 region has 15 residues. The record originates from a study of cytomegalovirus exposure and HLA in healthy donors. Sequenced material: PBMCs. This sequence joins TRBV30 and TRBJ1-6; 7 bases align to TRBD1. The sequence came from a female donor in good health and CMV-seronegative. The CDR3 loop reads CAWSLRQGLDSPLHF. For the CDR3, the DNA is TGTGCCTGGAGTTTGAGACAGGGACTGGATTCACCCCTCCACTTT. Variable domain in full (rest from reference TRBV30 and TRBJ1-6): SQTIHQWPATLVQPVGSPLSLECTVEGTSNPNLYWYRQAAGRGLQLLFYSVGIGQISSEVPQNLSASRPQDRQFILSSKKLLLSDSGFYLCAWSLRQGLDSPLHFGNGTRLTVT.